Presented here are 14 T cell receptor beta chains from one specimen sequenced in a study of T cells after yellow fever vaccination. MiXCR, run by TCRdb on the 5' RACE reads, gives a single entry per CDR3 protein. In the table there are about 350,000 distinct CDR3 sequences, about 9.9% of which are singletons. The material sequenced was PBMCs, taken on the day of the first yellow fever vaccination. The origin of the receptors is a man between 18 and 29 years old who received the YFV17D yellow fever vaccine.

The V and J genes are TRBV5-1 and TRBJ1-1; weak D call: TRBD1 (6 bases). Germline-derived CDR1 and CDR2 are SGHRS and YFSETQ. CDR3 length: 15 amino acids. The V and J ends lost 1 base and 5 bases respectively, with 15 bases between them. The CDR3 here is CASSLIPGARTEAFF. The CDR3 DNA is TGCGCCAGCAGCTTGATTCCGGGGGCACGGACTGAAGCTTTCTTT. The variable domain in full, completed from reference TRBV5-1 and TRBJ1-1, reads KAGVTQTPRYLIKTRGQQVTLSCSPISGHRSVSWYQQTPGQGLQFLFEYFSETQRNKGNFPGRFSGRQFSNSRSEMNVSTLELGDSALYLCASSLIPGARTEAFFGQGTRLTVV.

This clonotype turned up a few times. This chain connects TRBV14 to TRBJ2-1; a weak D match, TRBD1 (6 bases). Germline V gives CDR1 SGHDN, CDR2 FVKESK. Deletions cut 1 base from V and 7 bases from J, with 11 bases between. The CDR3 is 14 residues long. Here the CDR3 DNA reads TGTGCCAGCAGCCAAGCCGGACAGTGGAATGAGCAGTTCTTC. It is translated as CASSQAGQWNEQFF.

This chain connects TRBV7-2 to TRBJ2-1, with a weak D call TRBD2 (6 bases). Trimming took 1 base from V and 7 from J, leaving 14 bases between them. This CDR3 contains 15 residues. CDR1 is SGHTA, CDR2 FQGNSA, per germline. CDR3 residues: CASSLVVGLGNEQFF. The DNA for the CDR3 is TGTGCCAGCAGCTTAGTAGTGGGACTGGGGAATGAGCAGTTCTTC.

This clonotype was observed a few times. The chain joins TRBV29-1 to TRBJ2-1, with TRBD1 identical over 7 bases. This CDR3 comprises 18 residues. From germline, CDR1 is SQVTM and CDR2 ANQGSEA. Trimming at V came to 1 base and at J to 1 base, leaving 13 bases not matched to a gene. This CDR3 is CSVEGGLVGGASYNEQFF. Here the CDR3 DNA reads TGCAGCGTTGAAGGGGGGTTGGTAGGGGGCGCTTCCTACAATGAGCAGTTCTTC.

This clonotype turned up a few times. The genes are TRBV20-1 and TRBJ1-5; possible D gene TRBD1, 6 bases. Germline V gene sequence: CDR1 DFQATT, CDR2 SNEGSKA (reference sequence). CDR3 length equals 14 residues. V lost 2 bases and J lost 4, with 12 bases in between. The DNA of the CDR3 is TGCAGTGCTAGACAGGGGTTCACTAATCAGCCCCAGCATTTT. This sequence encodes CSARQGFTNQPQHF.

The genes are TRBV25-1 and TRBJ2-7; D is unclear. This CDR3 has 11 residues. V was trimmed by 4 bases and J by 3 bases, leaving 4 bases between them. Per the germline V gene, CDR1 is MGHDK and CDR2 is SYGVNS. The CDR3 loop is CASSGVYEQYF. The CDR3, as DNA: TGTGCCAGCAGTGGAGTCTACGAGCAGTACTTC.

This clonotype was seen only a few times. The CDR3 coding sequence is TGTGCCAGCAGCGTAGAGTGGGGGACCCAGTACTTC. Its protein is CASSVEWGTQYF. V and J are TRBV9 and TRBJ2-5, with D unresolved. Trimming left V 0 bases short and J 7 bases short, with 7 bases between. The CDR3 is 12 residues long. CDR1 and CDR2 from the germline V gene are SGDLS and YYNGEE.

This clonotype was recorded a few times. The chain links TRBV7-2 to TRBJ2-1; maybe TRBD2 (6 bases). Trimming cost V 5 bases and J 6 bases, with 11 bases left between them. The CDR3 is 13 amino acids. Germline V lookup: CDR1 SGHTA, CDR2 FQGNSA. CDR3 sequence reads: CASSPTRFNEQFF. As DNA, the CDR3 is TGTGCCAGCAGCCCGACTAGGTTCAATGAGCAGTTCTTC.

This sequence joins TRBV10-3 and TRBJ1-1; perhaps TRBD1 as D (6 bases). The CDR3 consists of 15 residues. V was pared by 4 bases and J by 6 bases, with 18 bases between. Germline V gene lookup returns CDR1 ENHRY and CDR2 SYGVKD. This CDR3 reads CAISAYNRQAPEAFF. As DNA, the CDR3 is TGTGCCATCAGTGCGTACAACCGACAGGCTCCTGAAGCTTTCTTT.

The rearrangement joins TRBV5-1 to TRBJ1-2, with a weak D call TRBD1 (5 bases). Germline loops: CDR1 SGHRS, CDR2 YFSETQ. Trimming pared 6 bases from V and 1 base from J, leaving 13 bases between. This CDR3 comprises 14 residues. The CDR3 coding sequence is TGCGCCAGCACCCAGGGTGGGAGTAACTATGGCTACACCTTC. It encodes CASTQGGSNYGYTF.

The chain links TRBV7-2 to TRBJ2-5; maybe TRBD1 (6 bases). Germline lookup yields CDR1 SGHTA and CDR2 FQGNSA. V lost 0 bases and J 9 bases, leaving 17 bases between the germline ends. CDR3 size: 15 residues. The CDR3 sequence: CASSLAGATRGSQYF. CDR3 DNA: TGTGCCAGCAGCTTAGCGGGGGCCACCCGAGGGTCCCAGTACTTC.

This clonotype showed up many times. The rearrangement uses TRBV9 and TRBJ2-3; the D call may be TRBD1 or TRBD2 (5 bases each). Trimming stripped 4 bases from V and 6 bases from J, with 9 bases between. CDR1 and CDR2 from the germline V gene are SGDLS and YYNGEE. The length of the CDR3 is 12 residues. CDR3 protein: CASSRGPDTQYF. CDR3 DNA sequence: TGTGCCAGCAGCCGGGGACCTGATACGCAGTATTTT. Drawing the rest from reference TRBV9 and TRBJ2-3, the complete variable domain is DSGVTQTPKHLITATGQRVTLRCSPRSGDLSVYWYQQSLDQGLQFLIQYYNGEERAKGNILERFSAQQFPDLHSELNLSSLELGDSALYFCASSRGPDTQYFGPGTRLTVL.

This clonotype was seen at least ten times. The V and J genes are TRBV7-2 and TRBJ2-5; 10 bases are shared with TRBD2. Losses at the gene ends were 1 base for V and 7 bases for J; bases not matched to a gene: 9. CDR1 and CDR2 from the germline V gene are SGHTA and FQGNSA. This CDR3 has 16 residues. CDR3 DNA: TGTGCCAGCAGCTTAGATTGGGGGTCTAGCGGGGGGACCCAGTACTTC. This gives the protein CASSLDWGSSGGTQYF.

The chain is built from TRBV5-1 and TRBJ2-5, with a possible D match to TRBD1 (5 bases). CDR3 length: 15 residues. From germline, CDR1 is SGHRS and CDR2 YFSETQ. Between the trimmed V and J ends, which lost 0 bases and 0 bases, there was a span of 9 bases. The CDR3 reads CASSLDPGYQETQYF. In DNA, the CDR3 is TGCGCCAGCAGCTTGGATCCAGGGTACCAAGAGACCCAGTACTTC.